These 28 T cell receptor beta chains share one sample of origin, sequenced in a study of T cell changes during pregnancy in multiple sclerosis. The repertoire was sequenced with immunoSEQ multiplex PCR; TCRdb's copy has only in-frame clones and lacks some. Found here are approximately 62,000 clones, roughly 93% of them singletons; the top ten hold around 3.7%. The sequencing here drew on CD8+ T cells from peripheral blood mononuclear cells, taken in the second trimester of pregnancy. These receptor sequences come from a female donor with multiple sclerosis, enrolled in a pregnancy study.

The CDR3, as DNA: TGTGCCAGCAGCCCACTTCGAGGCGGGAACACTGAAGCTTTCTTT. Amino acid sequence: CASSPLRGGNTEAFF. This rearrangement joins TRBV7-2 to TRBJ1-1, with unresolved D. The CDR3 covers 15 residues. CDR1 and CDR2 from the germline V gene are SGHTA and FQGNSA. Trimming took off 5 bases at V and 1 base at J, with 14 bases between the two ends.

V and J are TRBV5-1 and TRBJ2-1; 8 bases are shared with TRBD2. The CDR3 runs 15 residues. The junction had 8 bases not matched to a gene; V was cut back by 5 bases and J by 4 bases. Germline V gene lookup returns CDR1 SGHRS and CDR2 YFSETQ. This chain's CDR3 is CASRATSGGYNEQFF. CDR3 sequence (DNA): TGCGCCAGCAGAGCTACTAGCGGAGGTTACAATGAGCAGTTCTTC.

J is TRBJ2-2 and V is TRBV9; 10 bases are shared with TRBD1. The ends lost 3 bases at V and 4 bases at J; junction bases unmatched: 9. The V gene's germline CDR1 is SGDLS and CDR2 YYNGEE. The CDR3 loop spans 17 amino acids. The CDR3 region has the DNA TGTGCCAGCAGCGCACACACCGGGACAGGGGTCACCGGGGAGCTGTTTTTT. It translates to CASSAHTGTGVTGELFF.

The V call is TRBV27, the J call TRBJ1-1; D is ambiguous. CDR3 size: 13 residues. Trimming stripped 0 bases from V and 8 bases from J, with 10 bases between. The germline gives CDR1 MNHEY, CDR2 SMNVEV (reference sequence). CDR3 sequence (DNA): TGTGCCAGCAGTTTATCTGCGGATTCGGAAGCTTTCTTT. This translates into CASSLSADSEAFF.

By its share, this clone is large. Other nucleotide sequences from this sample produce the same CDR3. The CDR3 region has the DNA TGTGCCAGCTCACCACCCACGGAGAGCTATGGCTACACCTTC. Its protein product is CASSPPTESYGYTF. This rearrangement joins TRBV18 to TRBJ1-2; D is unresolved. The CDR3 runs to 14 residues. Trimming removed 0 bases at V and 4 bases at J, with 9 bases between. CDR1 and CDR2 (germline): KGHSH, LQKENI.

The genes are TRBV19 and TRBJ2-5; 8 bases agree with TRBD1. Germline loops: CDR1 LNHDA, CDR2 SQIVND (reference sequence). This CDR3 has 17 amino acids. The V and J ends lost 6 bases and 5 bases, in that order; junction bases with no gene match: 17. In DNA, the CDR3 is TGTGCCAGTAGGACTACTTGGGGCACAGGGGGAGGTGAGACCCAGTACTTC. It codes for CASRTTWGTGGGETQYF.

The gene calls are TRBV5-4 and TRBJ2-1, with D perhaps TRBD1 (5 bases). V gave up 4 bases and J gave up 8 bases, with 22 bases separating them. This CDR3 has 16 amino acids. The V gene's germline CDR1 is SGHNT and CDR2 YYREEE (reference sequence). The CDR3 coding sequence is TGTGCCAGCAGCCCTGGCAGGGAAAGGCCCCTGGATGAGCAGTTCTTC. Protein: CASSPGRERPLDEQFF.

This clone was seen a handful of times. This chain uses TRBV4-3 with TRBJ2-7, with D perhaps matching TRBD1 (6 bases). Germline V gene sequence: CDR1 LGHNA, CDR2 YSLEER. The CDR3 runs to 15 residues. The ends were cut back, 0 bases at V and 2 bases at J, with 11 bases in the middle. CDR3 region: CASSQDKDRTYEQYF. The DNA of the CDR3 is TGCGCCAGCAGCCAAGATAAGGACAGAACCTACGAGCAGTACTTC.

The chain is built from TRBV4-1 and TRBJ1-5; 10 bases fit TRBD1. The junction had 13 bases not matched to a gene; V was cut back by 4 bases and J by 4 bases. CDR1 and CDR2 from the germline V gene are MGHRA and YSYEKL. The CDR3 is 18 residues long. CDR3 protein: CASSLRGDRGFGNQPQHF. Here the CDR3 DNA reads TGCGCCAGCAGCCTAAGAGGGGACAGGGGTTTTGGAAATCAGCCCCAGCATTTT.

The rearrangement links TRBV4-3 to TRBJ2-3; 9 nucleotides match TRBD2. Unmatched junction bases numbered 4, after V lost 6 bases and J lost 0 bases. Germline V gene data show CDR1 as LGHNA and CDR2 as YSLEER. The CDR3 extends over 15 amino acids. The CDR3 region is CASRGGLASTDTQYF. The CDR3 bases are TGCGCCAGCAGGGGCGGACTAGCGAGCACAGATACGCAGTATTTT.

V and J are TRBV6-1 and TRBJ1-2; D unclear. V was shortened by 3 bases and J by 0 bases, with 8 bases between the two germline ends. This CDR3 has 14 residues. Germline V gene lookup returns CDR1 MNHNS and CDR2 SASEGT. For the CDR3, the DNA is TGTGCCAGCAGTGACGTACGAGCTAACTATGGCTACACCTTC. Encoded protein: CASSDVRANYGYTF.

A remark on this clone: One end of the junction does not line up with germline, which may come from a read error. The chain is built from TRBV10-2 and TRBJ2-1; a weak D match, TRBD1 (5 bases). The CDR3 runs 13 residues. CDR1 is WSHSY, CDR2 SAAADI, per germline. CDR3 sequence reads: CASRGDRYKEQFF. DNA of the CDR3: TGCGCCAGCAGAGGAGACAGATACAAAGAGCAGTTCTTC.

The chain uses TRBV5-1 and TRBJ1-2; possibly TRBD1 for D (5 bases). The germline CDR1 and CDR2 sequences are SGHRS and YFSETQ. The CDR3 is 16 amino acids. V was cut by 9 bases and J by 0 bases, with 21 bases left in between. The CDR3 is CATKKVDGTSNYGYTF. CDR3 DNA: TGCGCCACCAAGAAAGTGGACGGGACTTCTAACTATGGCTACACCTTC. Looking up the rest from reference TRBV5-1 and TRBJ1-2 gives the full variable domain: KAGVTQTPRYLIKTRGQQVTLSCSPISGHRSVSWYQQTPGQGLQFLFEYFSETQRNKGNFPGRFSGRQFSNSRSEMNVSTLELGDSALYLCATKKVDGTSNYGYTFGSGTRLTVV.

As DNA, the CDR3 is TGCGCCAGCAGCCAAGACTCCGGGACAGGGGCCAACTATGGCTACACCTTC. This gives the protein CASSQDSGTGANYGYTF. This sequence joins TRBV4-1 and TRBJ1-2; 10 nucleotides line up with TRBD1. Looked up from germline, CDR1 is MGHRA and CDR2 is YSYEKL. Trimming took 0 bases from V and 2 from J; bases not matched to a gene: 6. This CDR3 spans 17 amino acids.

CDR3 sequence reads: CASSFKETQYF. DNA of the CDR3: TGTGCCAGCAGTTTTAAAGAGACCCAGTACTTC. The rearrangement uses TRBV27 and TRBJ2-5, with D uncertain. The CDR3 spans 11 residues. V lost 3 bases and J lost 3, with 2 bases in between. Germline values: CDR1 MNHEY, CDR2 SMNVEV (reference sequence).

Here the CDR3 reads CSVAGAEINYEQYF. Written as DNA, the CDR3 is TGCAGCGTTGCTGGGGCTGAAATTAACTACGAGCAGTACTTC. This chain uses TRBV29-1 with TRBJ2-7; D perhaps matches TRBD1 (5 bases). Trimming shortened V by 4 bases and J by 3 bases, and 16 bases separated the two germline ends. The length of the CDR3 is 14 residues. Germline V gene sequence: CDR1 SQVTM, CDR2 ANQGSEA.

The chain couples TRBV7-3 to TRBJ2-3; D may be TRBD1 (6 bases). Trimming took 5 bases from V and 2 from J, leaving 29 bases between them. The germline gives CDR1 SGHTA, CDR2 FQGTGA. The CDR3 spans 20 residues. The CDR3 is CASSPSGVPREKLYTDTQYF. For the CDR3, the DNA is TGTGCCAGCAGCCCCTCAGGGGTACCCCGGGAAAAACTATACACAGATACGCAGTATTTT.

The chain joins TRBV27 to TRBJ2-7; tentative D call: TRBD1 (6 bases). The CDR3 contains 14 residues. The V and J ends lost 5 bases and 4 bases respectively, with 15 bases between them. Germline CDR1 and CDR2: MNHEY and SMNVEV (reference sequence). The CDR3 DNA follows: TGTGCCAGCAGTCTAGCTACAGGGTTTTACGAGCAGTACTTC. It yields the protein CASSLATGFYEQYF.

The genes are TRBV4-2 and TRBJ2-1; possible D gene TRBD1, 5 bases. With 0 bases removed from V and 4 bases from J, the gap between germline ends came to 10 bases. This CDR3 has 15 residues. CDR1 is LGHNA and CDR2 is YNFKEQ in the germline V gene. The CDR3 protein is CASSQDRGIYNEQFF. The CDR3 bases are TGTGCCAGCAGCCAAGATAGGGGTATATACAATGAGCAGTTCTTC.

The rearrangement joins TRBV9 to TRBJ2-7, with D possibly TRBD2 on 7 matching bases. Trimming took 4 bases from V and 3 from J, leaving 14 bases between them. CDR3 length: 14 residues. In germline, CDR1 is SGDLS, CDR2 YYNGEE. The CDR3 DNA follows: TGTGCCAGCAGCCCCCACAGGGAGGGCTACGAGCAGTACTTC. Translated: CASSPHREGYEQYF.

This clone has just one count. The chain couples TRBV28 to TRBJ2-7, with D maybe TRBD2 (7 bases). The germline V gene has CDR1 MDHEN and CDR2 SYDVKM. V lost 5 bases to trimming and J lost 3 bases, with 20 bases between them. The CDR3 has 16 residues. The CDR3 DNA reads TGTGCCAGCAGTCTAGCTTTGAGGGGGGGTTACTACGAGCAGTACTTC. Its translation: CASSLALRGGYYEQYF.

This rearrangement joins TRBV9 to TRBJ2-5, with D maybe TRBD2 (5 bases). CDR1 is SGDLS and CDR2 is YYNGEE in the germline V gene. The length of the CDR3 is 16 residues. Trimming cost V 4 bases and J 0 bases, with 16 bases left between them. The CDR3 reads CASSPRTGPDQETQYF. In nucleotides, the CDR3 is TGTGCCAGCAGCCCCCGGACTGGCCCCGACCAAGAGACCCAGTACTTC.

This chain links TRBV9 with TRBJ1-4, with 7 bases matching TRBD1. CDR3 length equals 14 residues. Germline V gene data show CDR1 as SGDLS and CDR2 as YYNGEE. V was clipped by 4 bases and J by 5 bases; unmatched bases: 5. The CDR3 DNA follows: TGTGCCAGCAGCACAGGGGCGGGGAATGAAAAACTGTTTTTT. Protein: CASSTGAGNEKLFF.

V usage is TRBV7-6 and J usage is TRBJ2-3; TRBD2 matches at 8 bases. Germline values: CDR1 SGHVS, CDR2 FNYEAQ. The CDR3 loop spans 17 amino acids. Trimming took 7 bases from V and 2 from J; bases not matched to a gene: 14. The CDR3 loop is CASTPRGAGDPTDTQYF. The CDR3 DNA reads as TGTGCCAGCACCCCTCGGGGAGCGGGGGACCCCACAGATACGCAGTATTTT.

This chain links TRBV9 with TRBJ2-7; D remains unclear. Germline lookup yields CDR1 SGDLS and CDR2 YYNGEE. The CDR3 has 13 residues. Trimming took 3 bases from V and 10 from J, leaving 17 bases between them. The CDR3 DNA reads as TGTGCCAGCAGCGAAGGCGGTGGCGGTATCCAGTACTTC. Translating it yields CASSEGGGGIQYF.

This chain connects TRBV28 to TRBJ2-4, with D maybe TRBD1 (7 bases). Germline CDR1 is MDHEN and CDR2 is SYDVKM. This CDR3 has 12 residues. V lost 6 bases and J 9 bases, leaving 12 bases between the germline ends. DNA for the CDR3: TGTGCCAGCAGCCCAGGGGGACTCATTCAGTACTTC. Protein product: CASSPGGLIQYF.

The V call is TRBV11-1, the J call TRBJ1-2; 7 nucleotides agree with TRBD1. This CDR3 has 13 residues. Germline trimming cut 4 bases from V and 7 bases from J; bases unmatched to any gene: 6. Germline assignment: CDR1 SGHAT and CDR2 FQDESV (reference sequence). CDR3 DNA: TGTGCCAGCAGCTACAGGGGTGATTTTGGCTACACCTTC. It codes for CASSYRGDFGYTF.

Only one count was recorded for this clone. The chain uses TRBV5-5 and TRBJ1-5; perhaps TRBD1 as D (5 bases). V shed 4 bases and J shed 1 base, with 12 bases lying between them. The germline V gene encodes CDR1 SGHKS and CDR2 YYEKEE (reference sequence). CDR3 size: 15 residues. The CDR3 region is CASSPGLVSNQPQHF. CDR3 nucleotides: TGTGCCAGCAGCCCGGGACTGGTAAGCAATCAGCCCCAGCATTTT.